This TCR beta chain stems from a study of cytomegalovirus exposure and HLA in healthy donors. The study's findings and limits: Association of 16,951 TCR beta sequences with HLA alleles was found at 0.05 false discovery rate in a later analysis. TRBV6-2, TRBV6-3 and other indistinguishable V segments were excluded. Highly shared variants forming one cluster were likely a sequencing artifact.

Researchers ran the PCR with 60 Vbeta and 13 Jbeta primers. Per the original data handling: Later work found roughly 80 million unique TCR beta chains, with about 10 million shared. TCRdb's copy holds only in-frame clones and misses some; the assay was immunoSEQ multiplex PCR. V and J calls and clone size come straight from that table; D and trimming were deduced from the DNA. Reported are roughly 76,000 clones; the ten largest clones contain 2% to 3%. As for this clone: Its antigen is unknown.

Trimming removed 5 bases from V and 6 bases from J, with 13 bases in between. CDR3 length equals 14 residues. Germline CDR1 is KGHSH and CDR2 is LQKENI. Sequenced sample: PBMCs. This chain links TRBV18 with TRBJ1-4, with a weak D call TRBD1 (6 bases). The receptor was isolated from a female donor in good health and CMV-seropositive. CDR3 sequence reads: CASSSRRTDEKLFF. In DNA, the CDR3 is TGTGCCAGCTCATCACGTCGGACAGATGAAAAACTGTTTTTT.